This passage covers 8 T cell receptor beta chains from one sample sequenced in a study of cytomegalovirus exposure and HLA in healthy donors (dated by TCRdb to 2016 to 2017). To prepare the library, the immunoSEQ multiplex PCR assay was applied. For the multiplex PCR, a mixture combining 60 forward primers for TCR Vbeta segments and 13 reverse primers for TCR Jbeta segments was used. In TCRdb, the immuneACCESS table is reduced to in-frame sequences with V and J assigned. These tables do not hold every clone; where another copy was compared, an unresolved V gene accounts for under half, and the others remain unexplained. Recorded for this sample are 150,000 to 200,000 clones; around 78% of them occurred a single time. The biggest ten clones account for 1.5% to 2% of the sample. The source material was PBMCs. Source of these receptors: a man aged 25 to 40 in good health and CMV-seronegative.

CDR3 in DNA: TGTGCCATCAGTCCAGCCAGGGGGCTCGCCAGGGAGCTGTTTTTT. As protein: CAISPARGLARELFF. The chain has TRBV10-3 and TRBJ2-2, with TRBD1 identical over 8 bases. The germline CDR1 and CDR2 sequences are ENHRY and SYGVKD. The length of the CDR3 is 15 residues. J gave up 9 bases and V 5 bases, and 11 bases lay outside the gene matches.

The chain combines TRBV9 with TRBJ1-4, with 9 bases lining up with TRBD1. V lost 4 bases, J lost 8 bases, and 9 bases stayed unmatched. CDR3 length: 15 amino acids. Per the germline V gene, CDR1 is SGDLS and CDR2 is YYNGEE. Written as DNA, the CDR3 is TGTGCCAGCAGCCCCGGGACAGGGTTTGGAGAAAAACTGTTTTTT. This gives the protein CASSPGTGFGEKLFF.

This clone occurred a few times. Additional DNA sequences in this sample encode the identical CDR3. This sequence joins TRBV6-1 and TRBJ2-2; D might be TRBD2 (5 bases). Per germline, CDR1 MNHNS and CDR2 SASEGT. V gave up 3 bases and J gave up 6 bases, with 8 bases separating them. CDR3 length: 13 amino acids. DNA for the CDR3: TGTGCCAGCAGTGAGTTGGAGGCCGGGGAGCTGTTTTTT. Protein sequence: CASSELEAGELFF.

CDR3 coding DNA: TGTGCCAGCAGCTACAGGAACAGGGGGCCCTACGAGCAGTACTTC. It is translated as CASSYRNRGPYEQYF. J is TRBJ2-7 and V is TRBV5-8; 9 positions match TRBD1. V gave up 3 bases and J gave up 2 bases; unmatched junction bases: 6. CDR1 and CDR2 (germline): SGHTS, YDEGEE. The CDR3 runs 15 residues.

This chain connects TRBV5-1 to TRBJ2-7, with unresolved D. Germline CDR1 and CDR2: SGHRS and YFSETQ. The CDR3 spans 12 residues. Trimming stripped 1 base from V and 6 bases from J, with 8 bases between. CDR3 loop: CASSLTNTEQYF. In nucleotides, the CDR3 is TGCGCCAGCAGCTTGACTAATACCGAGCAGTACTTC.

This clone was recorded only once. V and J are TRBV25-1 and TRBJ2-7; the match to TRBD1 covers 12 bases. The CDR3 covers 17 residues. CDR1 and CDR2 from the germline V gene are MGHDK and SYGVNS. V was pared by 5 bases and J by 4 bases, with 12 bases of the junction left unmatched. This CDR3 is CASSPFSGQGASYEQYF. DNA for the CDR3: TGTGCCAGCAGTCCTTTCTCGGGACAGGGGGCTTCATACGAGCAGTACTTC.

This clone came up a few times. J is TRBJ1-2 and V is TRBV6-5; possibly TRBD1 for D (6 bases). The V gene's germline CDR1 is MNHEY and CDR2 SVGAGI. There are 15 residues in the CDR3. V was cut by 5 bases and J by 1 base, with 14 bases left in between. The CDR3 sequence is CASSQQGGGNYGYTF. The CDR3 DNA reads as TGTGCCAGCAGTCAACAGGGTGGGGGTAACTATGGCTACACCTTC.

This rearrangement joins TRBV5-1 to TRBJ2-1; no definite D call. The CDR3 runs 14 residues. V was trimmed by 0 bases and J by 1 base, leaving 5 bases between them. CDR1 SGHRS and CDR2 YFSETQ come from the germline V gene. CDR3 bases: TGCGCCAGCAGCTTGGGTCTGTCCTACAATGAGCAGTTCTTC. Translated, it gives CASSLGLSYNEQFF.